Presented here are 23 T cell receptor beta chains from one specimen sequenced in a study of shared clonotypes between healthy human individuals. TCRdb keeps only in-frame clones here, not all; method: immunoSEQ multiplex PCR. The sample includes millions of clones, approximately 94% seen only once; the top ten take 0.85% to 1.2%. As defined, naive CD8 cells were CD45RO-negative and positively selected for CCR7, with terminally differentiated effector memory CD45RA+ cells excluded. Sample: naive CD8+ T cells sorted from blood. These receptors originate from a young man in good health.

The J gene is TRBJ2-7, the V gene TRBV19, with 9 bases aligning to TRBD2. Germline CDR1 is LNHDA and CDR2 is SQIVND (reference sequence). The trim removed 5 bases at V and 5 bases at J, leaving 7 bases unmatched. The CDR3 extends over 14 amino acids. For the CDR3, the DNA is TGTGCCAGTAGTCCCGGGACTAGCATCCACGAGCAGTACTTC. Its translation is CASSPGTSIHEQYF.

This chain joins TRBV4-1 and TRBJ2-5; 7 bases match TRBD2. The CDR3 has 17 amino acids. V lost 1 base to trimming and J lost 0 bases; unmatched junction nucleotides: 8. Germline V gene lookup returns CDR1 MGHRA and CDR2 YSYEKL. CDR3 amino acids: CASSQGWTGGYQETQYF. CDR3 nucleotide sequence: TGCGCCAGCAGCCAAGGTTGGACGGGGGGATACCAAGAGACCCAGTACTTC.

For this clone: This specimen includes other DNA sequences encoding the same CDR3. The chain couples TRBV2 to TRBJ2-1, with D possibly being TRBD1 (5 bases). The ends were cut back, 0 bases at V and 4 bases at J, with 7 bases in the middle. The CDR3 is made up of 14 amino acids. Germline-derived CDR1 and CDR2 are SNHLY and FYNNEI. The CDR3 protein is CASSEAPGYNEQFF. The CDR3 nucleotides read TGTGCCAGCAGTGAAGCCCCAGGGTACAATGAGCAGTTCTTC.

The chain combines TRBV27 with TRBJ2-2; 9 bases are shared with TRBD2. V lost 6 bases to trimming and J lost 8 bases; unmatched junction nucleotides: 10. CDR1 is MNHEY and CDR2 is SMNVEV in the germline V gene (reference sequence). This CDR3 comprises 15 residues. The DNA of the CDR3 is TGTGCCAGCAGACCGGGACTAGCCTCACCGGGGGAGCTGTTTTTT. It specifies CASRPGLASPGELFF.

CDR3 DNA: TGTGCCAGCAGCCCCGCGCAGGGAGGTATCGAGCAGTACTTC. Protein: CASSPAQGGIEQYF. The chain is built from TRBV7-6 and TRBJ2-7; D perhaps matches TRBD2 (6 bases). This CDR3 comprises 14 residues. Trimming left V 5 bases short and J 6 bases short, with 17 bases between. Looked up from germline, CDR1 is SGHVS and CDR2 is FNYEAQ.

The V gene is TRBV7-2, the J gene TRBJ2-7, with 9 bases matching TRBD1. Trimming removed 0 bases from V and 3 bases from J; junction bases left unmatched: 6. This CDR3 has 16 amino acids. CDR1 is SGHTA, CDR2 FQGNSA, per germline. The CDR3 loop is CASSLAGTGFNYEQYF. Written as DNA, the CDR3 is TGTGCCAGCAGCTTAGCTGGGACAGGGTTTAACTACGAGCAGTACTTC.

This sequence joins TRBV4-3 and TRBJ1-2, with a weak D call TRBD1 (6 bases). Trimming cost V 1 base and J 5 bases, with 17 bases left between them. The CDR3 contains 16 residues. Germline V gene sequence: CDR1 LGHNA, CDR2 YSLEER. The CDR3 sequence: CASSQGVQGYGYGYTF. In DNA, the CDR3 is TGCGCCAGCAGCCAAGGCGTCCAGGGGTACGGTTATGGCTACACCTTC.

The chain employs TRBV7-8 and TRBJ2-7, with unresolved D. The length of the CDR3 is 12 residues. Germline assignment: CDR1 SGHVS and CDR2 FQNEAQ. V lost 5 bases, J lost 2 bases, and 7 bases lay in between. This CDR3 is CASSPSTYEQYF. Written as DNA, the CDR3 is TGTGCCAGCAGCCCGAGTACCTACGAGCAGTACTTC.

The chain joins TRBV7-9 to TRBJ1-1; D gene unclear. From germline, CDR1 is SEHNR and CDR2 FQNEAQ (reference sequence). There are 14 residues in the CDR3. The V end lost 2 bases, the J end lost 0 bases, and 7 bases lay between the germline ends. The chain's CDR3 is CASSLRGMNTEAFF. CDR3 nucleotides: TGTGCCAGCAGCTTACGGGGTATGAACACTGAAGCTTTCTTT.

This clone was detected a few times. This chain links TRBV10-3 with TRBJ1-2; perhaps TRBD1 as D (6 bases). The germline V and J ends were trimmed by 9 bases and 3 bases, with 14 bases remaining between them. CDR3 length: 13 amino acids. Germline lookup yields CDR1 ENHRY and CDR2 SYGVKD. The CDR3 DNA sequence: TGTGCCATAACCAAGGAGGGGGACTATGGCTACACCTTC. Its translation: CAITKEGDYGYTF.

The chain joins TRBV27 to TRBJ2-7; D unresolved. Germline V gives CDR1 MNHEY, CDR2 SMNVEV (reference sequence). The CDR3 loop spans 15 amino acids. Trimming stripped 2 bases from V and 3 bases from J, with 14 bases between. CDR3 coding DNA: TGTGCCAGCAGTTTACGTCCTTTTATGGGCTACGAGCAGTACTTC. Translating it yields CASSLRPFMGYEQYF.

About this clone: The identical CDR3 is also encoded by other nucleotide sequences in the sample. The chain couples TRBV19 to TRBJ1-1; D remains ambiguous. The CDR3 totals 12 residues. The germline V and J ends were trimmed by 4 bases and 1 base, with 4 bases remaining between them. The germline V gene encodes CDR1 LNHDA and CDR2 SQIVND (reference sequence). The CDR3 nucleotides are TGTGCCAGTAGTACCGCGAACACTGAAGCTTTCTTT. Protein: CASSTANTEAFF.

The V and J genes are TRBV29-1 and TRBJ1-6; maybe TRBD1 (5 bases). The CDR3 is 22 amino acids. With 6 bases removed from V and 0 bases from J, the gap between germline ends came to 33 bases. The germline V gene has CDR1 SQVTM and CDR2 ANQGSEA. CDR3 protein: CSVTRPGDSPDYLSSYNSPLHF. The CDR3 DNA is TGCAGCGTGACTCGCCCGGGTGACAGCCCGGATTACCTGAGCTCCTATAATTCACCCCTCCACTTT.

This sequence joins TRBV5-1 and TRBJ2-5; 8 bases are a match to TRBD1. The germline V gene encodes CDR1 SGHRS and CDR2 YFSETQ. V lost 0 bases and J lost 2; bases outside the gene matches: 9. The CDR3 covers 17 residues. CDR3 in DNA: TGCGCCAGCAGCTTGGGTTGGGTCAACAGGGGGCAAGAGACCCAGTACTTC. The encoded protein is CASSLGWVNRGQETQYF.

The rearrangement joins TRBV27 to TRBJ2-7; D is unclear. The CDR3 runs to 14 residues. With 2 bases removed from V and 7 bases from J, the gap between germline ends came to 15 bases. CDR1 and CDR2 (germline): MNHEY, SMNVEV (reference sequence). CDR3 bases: TGTGCCAGCAGTTTAATACAGTCCTCTTTGGAGCAGTACTTC. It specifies CASSLIQSSLEQYF.

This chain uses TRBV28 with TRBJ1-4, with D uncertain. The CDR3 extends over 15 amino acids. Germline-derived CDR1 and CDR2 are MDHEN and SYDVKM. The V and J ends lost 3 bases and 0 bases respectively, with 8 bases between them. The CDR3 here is CASSLVQTTNEKLFF. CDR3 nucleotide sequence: TGTGCCAGCAGTTTGGTACAGACAACTAATGAAAAACTGTTTTTT.

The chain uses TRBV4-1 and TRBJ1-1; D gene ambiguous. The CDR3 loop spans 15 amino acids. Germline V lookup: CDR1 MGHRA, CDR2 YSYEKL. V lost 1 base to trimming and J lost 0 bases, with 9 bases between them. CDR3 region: CASSQAKGMNTEAFF. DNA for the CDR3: TGCGCCAGCAGCCAAGCTAAAGGAATGAACACTGAAGCTTTCTTT.

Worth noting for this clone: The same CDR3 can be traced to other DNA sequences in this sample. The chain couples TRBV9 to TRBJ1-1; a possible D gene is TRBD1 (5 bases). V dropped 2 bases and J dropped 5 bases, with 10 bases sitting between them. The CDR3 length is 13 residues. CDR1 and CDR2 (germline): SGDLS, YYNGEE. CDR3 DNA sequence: TGTGCCAGCAGCGTGGACGGGGGTACTGAAGCTTTCTTT. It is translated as CASSVDGGTEAFF. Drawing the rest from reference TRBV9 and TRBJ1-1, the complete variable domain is DSGVTQTPKHLITATGQRVTLRCSPRSGDLSVYWYQQSLDQGLQFLIQYYNGEERAKGNILERFSAQQFPDLHSELNLSSLELGDSALYFCASSVDGGTEAFFGQGTRLTVV.

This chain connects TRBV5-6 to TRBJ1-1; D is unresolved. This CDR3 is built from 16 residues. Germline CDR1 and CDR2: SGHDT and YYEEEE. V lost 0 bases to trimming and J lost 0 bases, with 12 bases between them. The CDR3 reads CASSLGQVTMNTEAFF. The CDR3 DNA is TGTGCCAGCAGCTTGGGGCAGGTCACCATGAACACTGAAGCTTTCTTT. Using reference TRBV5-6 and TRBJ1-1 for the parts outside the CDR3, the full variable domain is DAGVTQSPTHLIKTRGQQVTLRCSPKSGHDTVSWYQQALGQGPQFIFQYYEEEERQRGNFPDRFSGHQFPNYSSELNVNALLLGDSALYLCASSLGQVTMNTEAFFGQGTRLTVV.

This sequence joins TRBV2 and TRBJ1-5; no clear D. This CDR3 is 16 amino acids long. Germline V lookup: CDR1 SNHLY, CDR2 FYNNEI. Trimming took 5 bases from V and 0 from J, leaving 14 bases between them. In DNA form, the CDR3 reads TGTGCCAGCAGTCTTACGACGGTGTATAGCAATCAGCCCCAGCATTTT. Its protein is CASSLTTVYSNQPQHF.

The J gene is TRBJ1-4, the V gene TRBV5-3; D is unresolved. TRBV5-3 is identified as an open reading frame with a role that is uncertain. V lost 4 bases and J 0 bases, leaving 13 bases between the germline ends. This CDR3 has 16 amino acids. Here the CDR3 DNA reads TGTGCCAGAAGCCCCGTTTCCCCCGCAACTAATGAAAAACTGTTTTTT. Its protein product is CARSPVSPATNEKLFF.

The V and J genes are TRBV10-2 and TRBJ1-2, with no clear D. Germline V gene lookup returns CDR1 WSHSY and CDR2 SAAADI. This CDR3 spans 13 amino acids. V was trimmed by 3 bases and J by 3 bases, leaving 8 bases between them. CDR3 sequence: CASSDSGYYGYTF. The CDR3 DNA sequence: TGCGCCAGCAGTGACTCGGGATACTATGGCTACACCTTC.

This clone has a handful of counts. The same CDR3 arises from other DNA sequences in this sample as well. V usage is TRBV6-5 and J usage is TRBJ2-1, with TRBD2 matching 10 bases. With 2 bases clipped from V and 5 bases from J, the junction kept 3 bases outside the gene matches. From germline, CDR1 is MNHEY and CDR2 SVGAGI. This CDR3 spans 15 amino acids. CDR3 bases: TGTGCCAGCAGTTACGGGCTAGCGGGAGACAATGAGCAGTTCTTC. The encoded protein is CASSYGLAGDNEQFF.